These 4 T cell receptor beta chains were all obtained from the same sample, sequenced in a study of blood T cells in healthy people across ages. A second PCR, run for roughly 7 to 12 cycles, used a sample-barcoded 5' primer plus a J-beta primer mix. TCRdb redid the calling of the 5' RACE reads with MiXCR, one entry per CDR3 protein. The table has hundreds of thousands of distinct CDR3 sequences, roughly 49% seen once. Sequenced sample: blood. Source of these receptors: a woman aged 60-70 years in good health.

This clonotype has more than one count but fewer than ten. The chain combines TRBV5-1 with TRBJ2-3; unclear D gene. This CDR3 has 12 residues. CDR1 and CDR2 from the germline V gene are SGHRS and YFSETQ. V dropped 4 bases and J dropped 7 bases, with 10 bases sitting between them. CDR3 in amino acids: CASSLDGYTQYF. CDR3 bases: TGCGCCAGCAGCCTGGACGGATATACGCAGTATTTT.

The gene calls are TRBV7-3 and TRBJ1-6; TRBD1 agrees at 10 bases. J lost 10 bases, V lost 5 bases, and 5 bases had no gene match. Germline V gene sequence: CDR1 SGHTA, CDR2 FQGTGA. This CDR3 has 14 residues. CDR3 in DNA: TGTGCCAGCAGCCTGGACAGGGGGAACTCACCCCTCCACTTT. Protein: CASSLDRGNSPLHF.

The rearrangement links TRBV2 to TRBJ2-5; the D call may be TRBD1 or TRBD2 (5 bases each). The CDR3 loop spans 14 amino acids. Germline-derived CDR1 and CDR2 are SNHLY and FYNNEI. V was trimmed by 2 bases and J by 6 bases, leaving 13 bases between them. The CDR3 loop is CASSESEGIKTQYF. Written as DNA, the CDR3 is TGTGCCAGCAGTGAAAGTGAGGGGATTAAGACCCAGTACTTC.

The CDR3 coding sequence is TGTGCCAGCAGTGAAAGGACAGGGGCCCATCAGCCCCAGCATTTT. This codes for CASSERTGAHQPQHF. The chain is built from TRBV2 and TRBJ1-5; the match to TRBD1 covers 9 bases. Germline CDR1 is SNHLY and CDR2 is FYNNEI. V gave up 2 bases and J gave up 5 bases; unmatched junction bases: 4. The CDR3 consists of 15 residues.